These 17 T cell receptor beta chains were sequenced from one sample in a study of neurological immune-mediated disorders. The time point was: technical triplicate 3. Using its own MiXCR run on the 5' RACE reads, TCRdb lists one record per CDR3 protein. The table lists just under 45,000 distinct CDR3 sequences, 20% to 25% of them singletons. What was sequenced was PBMCs. Receptors were obtained from a man aged 60 to 75 with HTLV-1-associated myelopathy (HAM/TSP).

The rearrangement links TRBV9 to TRBJ2-1, with D hard to call. CDR3 length: 14 amino acids. Germline CDR1 SGDLS, CDR2 YYNGEE. V lost 2 bases and J 7 bases, leaving 13 bases between the germline ends. The CDR3 sequence is CASSVSWIANEQFF. The DNA of the CDR3 is TGTGCCAGCAGCGTTAGCTGGATAGCTAATGAGCAGTTCTTC. Together with reference TRBV9 and TRBJ2-1, the CDR3 gives the full variable domain: DSGVTQTPKHLITATGQRVTLRCSPRSGDLSVYWYQQSLDQGLQFLIQYYNGEERAKGNILERFSAQQFPDLHSELNLSSLELGDSALYFCASSVSWIANEQFFGPGTRLTVL.

Comment on this clonotype: Relative to the germline gene, one junction end is altered; a read error may explain this. This chain connects TRBV18 to TRBJ2-5; D is perhaps TRBD2 (6 bases). CDR1 is KGHSH, CDR2 LQKENI, per germline. The CDR3 runs to 11 residues. The CDR3 nucleotides read TGTGCCAGCTCCCCGGAGGGGACCCATTACTTC. The encoded protein is CASSPEGTHYF.

This clonotype was detected ten times or more. The chain couples TRBV11-2 to TRBJ2-1, with 8 bases aligning to TRBD2. J lost 9 bases, V lost 4 bases, and 8 bases had no gene match. CDR3 length: 14 amino acids. CDR1 and CDR2 from the germline V gene are SGHAT and FQNNGV. The CDR3 nucleotides read TGTGCCAGCAGCTCATTAGCGGGACCTCTTGAGCAGTTCTTC. Its protein is CASSSLAGPLEQFF.

Many counts were recorded for this clonotype. The CDR3 DNA sequence: TGCGCCAGCAGCCAAGATAACAGCGGGAGCCCGGGCGGGGAGCTGTTTTTT. It encodes CASSQDNSGSPGGELFF. The gene calls are TRBV4-1 and TRBJ2-2; TRBD2 matches 8 bases. In germline, CDR1 is MGHRA, CDR2 YSYEKL. The junction had 10 bases not matched to a gene; V was cut back by 0 bases and J by 7 bases. This CDR3 has 17 amino acids.

This clonotype appeared many times. CDR3 sequence (DNA): TGTGCCAGCACGACAGGGTTGCACGAGCAGTACTTC. Translating it yields CASTTGLHEQYF. This chain links TRBV7-9 with TRBJ2-7, with TRBD1 matching 7 bases. V dropped 7 bases and J dropped 5; count of bases not matched to a gene: 5. The CDR3 sequence is 12 residues long. CDR1 SEHNR and CDR2 FQNEAQ come from the germline V gene (reference sequence).

This clonotype was counted at least ten times. V usage is TRBV5-1 and J usage is TRBJ2-5; possibly TRBD1 for D (5 bases). The germline V gene encodes CDR1 SGHRS and CDR2 YFSETQ. The CDR3 is 14 residues long. V lost 4 bases to trimming and J lost 2 bases, with 12 bases between them. In nucleotides, the CDR3 is TGCGCCAGCAGCCTAAACACAGGTCAAGAGACCCAGTACTTC. It yields the protein CASSLNTGQETQYF.

This clonotype qualifies as medium-sized. The chain has TRBV29-1 and TRBJ2-1, with D unclear. Looked up from germline, CDR1 is SQVTM and CDR2 is ANQGSEA. The V and J ends lost 4 bases and 2 bases respectively, with 15 bases between them. The CDR3 totals 15 residues. Here the CDR3 reads CSVAPPRRAYNEQFF. The DNA for the CDR3 is TGCAGCGTTGCCCCGCCTCGAAGGGCCTACAATGAGCAGTTCTTC.

This clonotype was recorded many times. The J gene is TRBJ2-3, the V gene TRBV28; D is uncertain. Germline V gives CDR1 MDHEN, CDR2 SYDVKM. V was pared by 3 bases and J by 5 bases, with 9 bases between. This CDR3 comprises 13 residues. The CDR3 sequence: CASSLYTQDTQYF. In DNA form, the CDR3 reads TGTGCCAGCAGTTTGTACACCCAAGATACGCAGTATTTT.

This clonotype was counted many times. The V and J genes are TRBV12-3 or TRBV12-4 and TRBJ1-1; 7 bases agree with TRBD1. V dropped 3 bases and J dropped 6; count of bases not matched to a gene: 4. The CDR3 consists of 13 residues. The CDR3 loop is CASSFSGGAEAFF. Written as DNA, the CDR3 is TGTGCCAGCAGTTTCTCAGGGGGGGCTGAAGCTTTCTTT.

CDR3 sequence (DNA): TGCGCCAGCAGTGAGTCCCCGGTTTCCTACGAGCAGTACTTC. Protein sequence: CASSESPVSYEQYF. The rearrangement links TRBV10-1 to TRBJ2-7; D is uncertain. Looked up from germline, CDR1 is WNHNN and CDR2 is SYGVQD (reference sequence). The CDR3 has 14 amino acids. Between the trimmed V and J ends, which lost 0 bases and 1 base, there was a span of 7 bases.

This clonotype appeared many times. V and J are TRBV9 and TRBJ1-1; D gene unclear. Germline CDR1 reads SGDLS; CDR2 reads YYNGEE. V was pared by 4 bases and J by 4 bases, with 11 bases between. The CDR3 runs 13 residues. The CDR3 region has the DNA TGTGCCAGCAGCCCTTCGTTGGGCACTGAAGCTTTCTTT. Protein product: CASSPSLGTEAFF.

This clonotype was recorded at least ten times. This sequence joins TRBV9 and TRBJ2-3; 11 bases agree with TRBD2. CDR3 length: 16 amino acids. V lost 9 bases and J lost 2; bases outside the gene matches: 11. CDR1 is SGDLS, CDR2 YYNGEE, per germline. This CDR3 reads CATSPIAGGVTDTQYF. DNA of the CDR3: TGTGCCACCTCACCCATAGCGGGAGGGGTCACAGATACGCAGTATTTT.

This clonotype appeared many times. The rearrangement joins TRBV29-1 to TRBJ2-1, with D tentatively TRBD2 (6 bases). V lost 4 bases and J 10 bases, leaving 8 bases between the germline ends. This CDR3 is built from 10 residues. CDR1 SQVTM and CDR2 ANQGSEA come from the germline V gene. The CDR3 DNA reads as TGCAGCGTTGGTGGGGGGGAGCAGTTCTTC. Translated: CSVGGGEQFF.

V usage is TRBV12-3 or TRBV12-4 and J usage is TRBJ2-3; 12 bases align to TRBD1. V was pared by 5 bases and J by 5 bases, with 5 bases of the junction left unmatched. The CDR3 is made up of 15 amino acids. The CDR3 coding sequence is TGTGCCAGCAGTCCCGGGACAGGGGGCAGAGATACGCAGTATTTT. Protein: CASSPGTGGRDTQYF.

The J gene is TRBJ2-1, the V gene TRBV18, with TRBD1 matching over 7 bases. J lost 8 bases, V lost 0 bases, and 7 bases had no gene match. The CDR3 contains 15 residues. Germline CDR1 reads KGHSH; CDR2 reads LQKENI. The CDR3 coding sequence is TGTGCCAGCTCACCACCGAGGGGGCTCGGGGATGAGCAGTTCTTC. It encodes CASSPPRGLGDEQFF.

This clonotype occurred many times. This chain connects TRBV5-1 to TRBJ1-4; 12 bases map to TRBD1. CDR1 is SGHRS and CDR2 is YFSETQ in the germline V gene. With V trimmed by 4 bases and J by 7 bases, 5 bases remained unmatched. CDR3 size: 15 residues. For the CDR3, the DNA is TGCGCCAGCAGCCAAGGGACAGGGGGCGGTGAAAAACTGTTTTTT. Protein: CASSQGTGGGEKLFF.

Notes on this clonotype: A single base separates this from a much larger clone, so it may be a read error. This chain uses TRBV20-1 with TRBJ2-3; 9 bases match TRBD2. Trimming took 7 bases from V and 3 from J; bases not matched to a gene: 11. The CDR3 sequence is 15 residues long. The germline gives CDR1 DFQATT, CDR2 SNEGSKA (reference sequence). The CDR3 DNA is TGCAGTGTCTTATCAGGGCTAGCGGGAACAGATACGCAGTATTTT. Its protein product is CSVLSGLAGTDTQYF.